This T cell receptor beta chain appears in the sequencing data of a study of T-cell memory formation after mild COVID-19. Study-wide points: The finding that pre-infection memory included some responding clones suggested that cross-reactive memory joined. Clones shrinking between day 15 and 85 showed a balanced CD4/CD8 split, and those that grew later tilted toward CD4+.

This clonotype has only a few counts. What it recognizes is unknown. cDNA libraries for TCR alpha and TCR beta, carrying sample barcodes and UMIs, came from 5'RACE with constant-segment primers. TCRdb itself ran the 5' RACE reads through MiXCR, one entry per CDR3 protein. The sample records a few hundred thousand distinct CDR3 sequences, roughly an eighth being singletons. V shed 5 bases and J shed 5 bases, with 15 bases lying between them. This CDR3 comprises 14 residues. CDR1 is SGHTA, CDR2 FQGNSA, per germline. V usage is TRBV7-2 and J usage is TRBJ2-5; D possibly corresponds to TRBD1 (7 bases). What was sequenced was PBMCs or a T cell subset sorted from them (not recorded which). The TCR sequence derives from a man aged 18-30 years who had mild COVID-19 (a few samples of this study predate the infection). Cell type and time point are not known. CDR3 sequence: CASSRQAGGETQYF. The CDR3 DNA reads TGTGCCAGCAGCCGCCAAGCAGGGGGGGAGACCCAGTACTTC.